The 10 T cell receptor beta chains listed next were all sequenced from one sample in a study of blood T cell repertoires in COVID-19. Clones were sequenced by immunoSEQ multiplex PCR, and TCRdb holds only the in-frame ones, with some missing. There are about 300,000 clones in the sample; about 88% occur only once, and 1.3% lies in the top ten. Sequencing was done on a sample of peripheral blood. These receptors came from a man between 65 and 85 years old with acute or convalescent COVID-19.

The chain joins TRBV29-1 to TRBJ2-7; 8 bases line up with TRBD1. CDR1 is SQVTM, CDR2 ANQGSEA, per germline. V lost 5 bases and J lost 5; bases outside the gene matches: 8. This CDR3 is 13 amino acids long. CDR3 DNA sequence: TGCAGCGTTAAGACAGGGGTAACGCACGAGCAGTACTTC. Protein: CSVKTGVTHEQYF.

The J gene is TRBJ2-7, the V gene TRBV6-1; 8 positions agree with TRBD2. The CDR3 has 16 residues. Germline trimming cut 1 base from V and 3 bases from J; bases unmatched to any gene: 8. Looked up from germline, CDR1 is MNHNS and CDR2 is SASEGT. This CDR3 reads CASSEGTSPRLYEQYF. The CDR3, as DNA: TGTGCCAGCAGTGAAGGGACTAGCCCCAGGCTCTACGAGCAGTACTTC.

V is TRBV3-1 (or the pseudogene TRBV3-2) and J is TRBJ1-2; D is unclear. CDR3 size: 16 residues. V lost 4 bases to trimming and J lost 1 base, with 16 bases between them. Germline CDR1 reads LGHDT; CDR2 reads YNNKEL (reference sequence). DNA for the CDR3: TGTGCCAGCAGCCCGTGGGAGGGAATGGGTAACTATGGCTACACCTTC. As protein: CASSPWEGMGNYGYTF.

This clone was picked up one time. This sequence joins TRBV15 and TRBJ2-7; tentatively, D is TRBD2 (6 bases). This CDR3 spans 14 amino acids. V lost 1 base and J lost 1, with 8 bases in between. CDR1 and CDR2 from the germline V gene are LNHNV and YYDKDF (reference sequence). The CDR3, as DNA: TGTGCCACCAGCAGAGGACTAGGTTCCTACGAGCAGTACTTC. It specifies CATSRGLGSYEQYF.

V is TRBV3-1 (or the pseudogene TRBV3-2) and J is TRBJ1-4, with 7 bases matching TRBD1. V trimming: 1 base; J trimming: 9 bases; junction bases outside the gene matches: 2. Germline V gene lookup returns CDR1 LGHDT and CDR2 YNNKEL (reference sequence). This CDR3 region has 13 residues. CDR3 in amino acids: CASSQGGQQKLFF. The CDR3 coding sequence is TGTGCCAGCAGCCAAGGGGGACAGCAAAAACTGTTTTTT.

Written as DNA, the CDR3 is TGTGCCACCAGGGCGGGGGGGGAACGGAACACTGAAGCTTTCTTT. Translating gives CATRAGGERNTEAFF. The chain joins TRBV24-1 to TRBJ1-1, with D tentatively TRBD1 (5 bases). The germline V gene has CDR1 KGHDR and CDR2 SFDVKD. Trimming shortened V by 7 bases and J by 1 base, and 15 bases separated the two germline ends. CDR3 length equals 15 residues.

This chain joins TRBV5-4 and TRBJ2-7; possibly TRBD2 for D (5 bases). The CDR3 covers 14 residues. Germline V gene data show CDR1 as SGHNT and CDR2 as YYREEE (reference sequence). V was pared by 0 bases and J by 0 bases, with 7 bases between. The CDR3, as DNA: TGTGCCAGCAGCTTGGAGGCGGGCTCCTACGAGCAGTACTTC. Protein product: CASSLEAGSYEQYF.

The chain links TRBV6-2 or TRBV6-3 to TRBJ1-5; D not certain. Trimming removed 2 bases at V and 6 bases at J, with 11 bases between. The CDR3 runs 14 residues. In germline, CDR1 is MNHEY, CDR2 SVGEGT. The CDR3 sequence: CASSYVGGAQPQHF. In nucleotides, the CDR3 is TGTGCCAGCAGTTACGTGGGAGGCGCTCAGCCCCAGCATTTT.

This rearrangement joins TRBV7-2 to TRBJ2-1; maybe TRBD1 (6 bases). Trimming left V 2 bases short and J 4 bases short, with 12 bases between. Germline CDR1 is SGHTA and CDR2 is FQGNSA. This CDR3 has 15 amino acids. CDR3 DNA sequence: TGTGCCAGCAGCTTATGGATGGGACAATACAATGAGCAGTTCTTC. This codes for CASSLWMGQYNEQFF.

This sequence joins TRBV7-9 and TRBJ2-3; D is uncertain. The V gene's germline CDR1 is SEHNR and CDR2 FQNEAQ (reference sequence). Trimming cost V 5 bases and J 0 bases, with 21 bases left between them. There are 18 residues in the CDR3. The CDR3 DNA reads TGTGCCAGCAGCGTAACCTTCCCGGTTACGTCTAGCACAGATACGCAGTATTTT. Protein: CASSVTFPVTSSTDTQYF.